These T cell receptor beta chains were read from a single sample in a study of T cells in Graves' hyperthyroidism and ophthalmopathy. From the multiplex PCR reads, TCRdb called clonotypes with MiXCR, one entry per CDR3 protein. The data show about 570,000 distinct CDR3 sequences, with more than 45% seen just once and 15% to 20% held by the top ten. The sample taken for sequencing was peripheral blood or thyroid tissue (not recorded which). Receptors were obtained from an adult woman with Graves' disease, either hyperthyroidism or ophthalmopathy (not recorded which). CDR3s include the opening cysteine and the closing phenylalanine or tryptophan. D genes are given only for firm matches. Clone size, where shown, is once, few, many, or a class for clones that have expanded.

d_gene: TRBD1
len: 12
abundance: NA
v_gene: TRBV20-1
j_gene: TRBJ1-1
CDR3nt: TGCAGCCCGGGACAGCCGAGGACTGAAGCTTTCTTT
CDR3aa: CSPGQPRTEAFF

d_gene: TRBD1
len: 15
abundance: many
v_gene: TRBV9
j_gene: TRBJ1-2
CDR3nt: TGTGCCAGCAGCGTAGCGGCAGGGGGCGGCTATGGCTACACCTTC
CDR3aa: CASSVAAGGGYGYTF

d_gene: NA
len: 18
abundance: NA
v_gene: TRBV7-6
j_gene: TRBJ2-7
CDR3nt: TGTGCCAGCAGCTTAGCCGGAGGGGCCAGCGCCTCCTCCTACGAGCAGTACTTC
CDR3aa: CASSLAGGASASSYEQYF

d_gene: TRBD1
len: 14
abundance: NA
v_gene: TRBV9
j_gene: TRBJ2-6
CDR3nt: TGTGCCAGCAGCGCCAAGGGACAGGGGAACACTGAAGCTTTC
CDR3aa: CASSAKGQGNTEAF

d_gene: NA
len: 13
abundance: NA
v_gene: TRBV7-2
j_gene: TRBJ2-5
CDR3nt: TGTGCCAGCAGCTTAGACGGCCTACGATCCCAGTACTTC
CDR3aa: CASSLDGLRSQYF

d_gene: NA
len: 11
abundance: NA
v_gene: TRBV20-1
j_gene: TRBJ2-7
CDR3nt: TGCAGTTCCAGGGTGGGCTACGAGCAGTACTTC
CDR3aa: CSSRVGYEQYF

d_gene: NA
len: 16
abundance: many
v_gene: TRBV7-2
j_gene: TRBJ2-2
CDR3nt: TGTGCCAGCAGCGTCCGGGACACACTCACGGGAGGGGAGCTGTTTTTT
CDR3aa: CASSVRDTLTGGELFF

d_gene: NA
len: 14
abundance: NA
v_gene: TRBV6-1
j_gene: TRBJ1-1
CDR3nt: TGTGCCAGCAGTTACCGAGGACGGGAAACTGAAGCTTTCTTT
CDR3aa: CASSYRGRETEAFF

d_gene: NA
len: 14
abundance: once
v_gene: TRBV11-2
j_gene: TRBJ1-3
CDR3nt: TGTGCCAGCAGCTTAGGGGAGTCTGGAAACACCATATATTTT
CDR3aa: CASSLGESGNTIYF

d_gene: NA
len: 13
abundance: NA
v_gene: TRBV15
j_gene: TRBJ2-5
CDR3nt: TGTGCCACCAGCGGGAATGGGGGGGAGACCCAGTACTTC
CDR3aa: CATSGNGGETQYF